This entry lists 29 T cell receptor beta chains sequenced from one sample in a study of T-cell reconstitution after alpha-beta-depleted transplantation in children. Library preparation (for TCRbeta) was performed with unique molecular identifiers. TCRdb re-derived calls from the PCR reads in MiXCR, one entry per CDR3 protein. The repertoire holds hundreds of thousands of distinct CDR3 sequences, with 10% to 15% as singletons. The source was PBMCs, mostly from graft donor cells, collected 360 days after TCRalphabeta/CD19-depleted stem cell transplant. The receptor set was obtained from a male patient aged 10 to 17 who had a stem cell transplant for acute myeloid leukemia, so the T cells may come from the graft donor.

This clonotype was seen repeatedly, ten times or more. The chain combines TRBV6-2 or TRBV6-3 with TRBJ2-3; D may be TRBD2 (6 bases). The length of the CDR3 is 12 residues. Trimming took off 7 bases at V and 7 bases at J, with 12 bases between the two ends. From germline, CDR1 is MNHEY and CDR2 SVGEGT. CDR3 sequence (DNA): TGTGCCAGCACTCCCGGCGGGAATACGCAGTATTTT. It codes for CASTPGGNTQYF.

On this clonotype: A read error may be the cause here, since a much bigger clone is one base away. This sequence joins TRBV12-3 or TRBV12-4 and TRBJ2-4; D could derive from TRBD1 or TRBD2 (6 bases each). The CDR3 contains 15 residues. The CDR3 region has the DNA TGTGCCAGCAGGGAAGCGGAGGGGGGTAAAAACATTCTGTACTTC. Translated: CASREAEGGKNILYF.

This clonotype appeared many times. The V gene is TRBV5-1, the J gene TRBJ1-4, with D possibly TRBD1 on 5 matching bases. With 1 base removed from V and 8 bases from J, the gap between germline ends came to 12 bases. Germline V CDR1 and CDR2: SGHRS, YFSETQ. This CDR3 has 14 residues. The CDR3 sequence is CASSLSPGGEKLFF. As DNA, the CDR3 is TGCGCCAGCAGCTTGTCGCCGGGGGGAGAAAAACTGTTTTTT.

The chain carries TRBV25-1 and TRBJ2-1; D could derive from TRBD1 or TRBD2 (5 bases each). CDR1 is MGHDK and CDR2 is SYGVNS in the germline V gene. This CDR3 has 17 amino acids. V was clipped by 1 base and J by 0 bases, with 13 bases between them. The CDR3 DNA is TGTGCCAGCAGTGAATTGTGGGGGTCTAGCTCCTACAATGAGCAGTTCTTC. It translates to CASSELWGSSSYNEQFF.

This clonotype was seen repeatedly, ten times or more. The rearrangement uses TRBV7-9 and TRBJ2-4; 7 nucleotides line up with TRBD2. Trimming cost V 5 bases and J 8 bases; bases outside gene matches: 12. Germline CDR1 reads SEHNR; CDR2 reads FQNEAQ (reference sequence). The CDR3 totals 15 residues. The CDR3 sequence is CASSPLAVMEDIQYF. CDR3 coding DNA: TGTGCCAGCAGCCCTCTAGCGGTAATGGAAGACATTCAGTACTTC.

The table lists this clonotype with a few counts. The CDR3 DNA sequence: TGTGCCAGCAGTCTAGCGGGAGGGGGAGATACGCAGTATTTT. Translation gives CASSLAGGGDTQYF. The V call is TRBV25-1, the J call TRBJ2-3, with 12 bases fitting TRBD2. The junction had 2 bases not matched to a gene; V was cut back by 5 bases and J by 5 bases. In germline, CDR1 is MGHDK, CDR2 SYGVNS. The CDR3 has 14 amino acids. Full variable domain (missing parts from reference TRBV25-1 and TRBJ2-3): EADIYQTPRYLVIGTGKKITLECSQTMGHDKMYWYQQDPGMELHLIHYSYGVNSTEKGDLSSESTVSRIRTEHFPLTLESARPSHTSQYLCASSLAGGGDTQYFGPGTRLTVL.

The sample holds a few counts of this clonotype. This CDR3 is CASSLFTYGYTF. The CDR3 nucleotides read TGTGCCAGCAGTTTATTTACCTATGGCTACACCTTC. The chain combines TRBV28 with TRBJ1-2, with D unclear. There are 12 residues in the CDR3. Trimming took 1 base from V and 4 from J, leaving 4 bases between them. Germline CDR1 and CDR2: MDHEN and SYDVKM.

This clonotype has at least ten counts. CDR3 residues: CASTRSDNYNEQFF. The CDR3 bases are TGTGCCAGCACCAGAAGCGACAACTACAATGAGCAGTTCTTC. The chain uses TRBV6-2 or TRBV6-3 and TRBJ2-1; no clear D gene. CDR1 is MNHEY and CDR2 is SVGEGT in the germline V gene. This CDR3 spans 14 amino acids. V lost 7 bases to trimming and J lost 3 bases, with 13 bases between them.

This clonotype showed up just a few times. The chain is built from TRBV6-2 or TRBV6-3 and TRBJ2-7, with D maybe TRBD2 (5 bases). V dropped 2 bases and J dropped 1 base, with 9 bases sitting between them. The CDR3 is made up of 14 amino acids. Germline values: CDR1 MNHEY, CDR2 SVGEGT. The CDR3 region is CASSYKSGSYEQYF. The CDR3 coding sequence is TGTGCCAGCAGTTACAAGAGCGGATCCTACGAGCAGTACTTC.

The sample holds many counts of this clonotype. The chain uses TRBV28 and TRBJ2-3; D unclear. Germline-derived CDR1 and CDR2 are MDHEN and SYDVKM. V shed 8 bases and J shed 1 base, with 10 bases lying between them. The CDR3 loop spans 13 amino acids. The CDR3 DNA sequence: TGTGCCAGCCTCCGTTCAGGCACAGATACGCAGTATTTT. It translates to CASLRSGTDTQYF.

This clonotype has only a few counts. The CDR3 sequence is CASSLFPSGNTIYF. The CDR3 DNA reads TGTGCCAGCAGCTTATTTCCCTCTGGAAACACCATATATTTT. The chain joins TRBV7-9 to TRBJ1-3; D unresolved. CDR1 and CDR2 (germline): SEHNR, FQNEAQ (reference sequence). The CDR3 is 14 amino acids. With 2 bases removed from V and 0 bases from J, the gap between germline ends came to 5 bases.

This clonotype was picked up a small number of times. The V gene is TRBV19, the J gene TRBJ2-5; D unresolved. Trimming removed 3 bases at V and 1 base at J, with 12 bases between. In germline, CDR1 is LNHDA, CDR2 SQIVND (reference sequence). There are 15 residues in the CDR3. In DNA form, the CDR3 reads TGTGCCAGTAGTATCTCAGGCCCCATCCAAGAGACCCAGTACTTC. It encodes CASSISGPIQETQYF.

This chain connects TRBV5-6 to TRBJ1-2; D may be TRBD1 (5 bases). The germline gives CDR1 SGHDT, CDR2 YYEEEE. V was cut by 1 base and J by 4 bases, with 26 bases left in between. There are 19 residues in the CDR3. The DNA for the CDR3 is TGTGCCAGCAGCTTGCCGCTACTCGGGATACAGAAGGGGCTCTATGGCTACACCTTC. Encoded protein: CASSLPLLGIQKGLYGYTF.

The genes are TRBV5-1 and TRBJ2-1; maybe TRBD2 (6 bases). The CDR3 has 14 residues. Germline values: CDR1 SGHRS, CDR2 YFSETQ. The V end lost 5 bases, the J end lost 0 bases, and 9 bases lay between the germline ends. Written as DNA, the CDR3 is TGCGCCAGCAGTAAGGAGGGCTCCTACAATGAGCAGTTCTTC. Protein: CASSKEGSYNEQFF.

This clonotype was found a few times. CDR3 in DNA: TGTGCCAGCAGTTTCCGGGGTCCTGGATTTTTGACTGAAGCTTTCTTT. Protein: CASSFRGPGFLTEAFF. This chain links TRBV28 with TRBJ1-1; no firm D call. Germline CDR1 is MDHEN and CDR2 is SYDVKM. V was shortened by 3 bases and J by 5 bases, with 19 bases between the two germline ends. The CDR3 totals 16 residues.

This clonotype was counted a few times. The rearrangement links TRBV12-3 or TRBV12-4 to TRBJ1-2; TRBD1 matches at 10 bases. V lost 5 bases to trimming and J lost 8 bases; unmatched junction nucleotides: 5. The CDR3 is 13 residues long. The CDR3 DNA sequence: TGTGCCAGCAGTCCCGGGACAGGGGCCGGCTACACCTTC. It specifies CASSPGTGAGYTF.

In this sample, this clonotype turned up many times. The chain links TRBV20-1 to TRBJ1-6; D perhaps matches TRBD1 (5 bases). Trimming cost V 6 bases and J 0 bases, with 15 bases left between them. CDR3 length: 16 amino acids. Germline V gene sequence: CDR1 DFQATT, CDR2 SNEGSKA (reference sequence). The CDR3 nucleotides read TGCAGTGCACACCGGGGCCTGAGCTCCTATAATTCACCCCTCCACTTT. Protein product: CSAHRGLSSYNSPLHF.

This chain links TRBV5-1 with TRBJ2-5, with a possible D match to TRBD1 (5 bases). The V end was cut by 7 bases, the J end by 2 bases, with 21 bases between. Germline lookup yields CDR1 SGHRS and CDR2 YFSETQ. This CDR3 comprises 16 residues. The CDR3 nucleotides are TGCGCCAGCCATGACAGTATAAGGGGTCTACAAGAGACCCAGTACTTC. Translation: CASHDSIRGLQETQYF. Full variable domain (remainder filled in from reference TRBV5-1 and TRBJ2-5): KAGVTQTPRYLIKTRGQQVTLSCSPISGHRSVSWYQQTPGQGLQFLFEYFSETQRNKGNFPGRFSGRQFSNSRSEMNVSTLELGDSALYLCASHDSIRGLQETQYFGPGTRLLVL.

Only a few counts were recorded for this clonotype. This rearrangement joins TRBV11-2 to TRBJ2-1; unclear D gene. Trimming shortened V by 1 base and J by 4 bases, and 14 bases separated the two germline ends. Germline V CDR1 and CDR2: SGHAT, FQNNGV. There are 16 residues in the CDR3. This chain's CDR3 is CASSLVLLNLYNEQFF. DNA of the CDR3: TGTGCCAGCAGCTTAGTACTACTAAACCTTTACAATGAGCAGTTCTTC.

Only a few counts were recorded for this clonotype. V is TRBV20-1 and J is TRBJ2-7; TRBD1 matches 9 bases. The CDR3 spans 14 residues. The V segment lost 6 bases and the J segment 2 bases; nucleotides outside the gene matches: 8. From germline, CDR1 is DFQATT and CDR2 SNEGSKA (reference sequence). CDR3 residues: CSANGQGYTYEQYF. The CDR3 DNA reads TGCAGTGCCAATGGACAGGGGTATACCTACGAGCAGTACTTC.

This clonotype was seen a few times. The chain employs TRBV2 and TRBJ2-7; the D is unclear. The CDR3 runs 14 residues. The V gene lost 6 bases and the J gene lost 4 bases, with 16 bases spanning the gap. The germline V gene encodes CDR1 SNHLY and CDR2 FYNNEI. The CDR3 region has the DNA TGTGCCAGCAGGTCCCGGCCAGCACTTTACGAGCAGTACTTC. Protein: CASRSRPALYEQYF.

This chain connects TRBV20-1 to TRBJ2-3, with TRBD1 matching over 7 bases. Germline CDR1 DFQATT, CDR2 SNEGSKA (reference sequence). The CDR3 runs to 16 residues. With 0 bases clipped from V and 2 bases from J, the junction kept 8 bases outside the gene matches. The CDR3 nucleotides are TGCAGTGCTAGAGATGTTTACAGGGGTTACACAGATACGCAGTATTTT. This translates into CSARDVYRGYTDTQYF.

The J gene is TRBJ2-7, the V gene TRBV28; 7 positions agree with TRBD1. The germline V gene has CDR1 MDHEN and CDR2 SYDVKM. The V gene end was trimmed by 2 bases and the J gene end by 1 base; junction bases not matched to a gene: 8. The CDR3 covers 16 residues. The CDR3 nucleotides read TGTGCCAGCAGTTTACTATCCGACAGGGTATCCTACGAGCAGTACTTC. Protein product: CASSLLSDRVSYEQYF. The entire variable domain, with the rest obtained from reference TRBV28 and TRBJ2-7, is as follows: DVKVTQSSRYLVKRTGEKVFLECVQDMDHENMFWYRQDPGLGLRLIYFSYDVKMKEKGDIPEGYSVSREKKERFSLILESASTNQTSMYLCASSLLSDRVSYEQYFGPGTRLTVT.

CDR3 protein: CASSLGLGGTGELFF. The CDR3 bases are TGCGCCAGCAGCTTGGGACTCGGGGGCACCGGGGAGCTGTTTTTT. The chain couples TRBV5-1 to TRBJ2-2; D may be TRBD2 (6 bases). CDR1 is SGHRS, CDR2 YFSETQ, per germline. Trimming shortened V by 0 bases and J by 4 bases, and 10 bases separated the two germline ends. The CDR3 loop spans 15 amino acids.

The chain is built from TRBV7-6 and TRBJ2-7, with D unresolved. There are 15 residues in the CDR3. V lost 0 bases and J 2 bases, leaving 11 bases between the germline ends. Germline V lookup: CDR1 SGHVS, CDR2 FNYEAQ. CDR3 residues: CASSLARDFTYEQYF. DNA for the CDR3: TGTGCCAGCAGCTTAGCAAGGGATTTTACCTACGAGCAGTACTTC.

This clonotype was observed a few times. This rearrangement joins TRBV11-2 to TRBJ2-7; D is unclear. The CDR3 loop spans 14 amino acids. V shed 0 bases and J shed 0 bases, with 6 bases lying between them. Per the germline V gene, CDR1 is SGHAT and CDR2 is FQNNGV. CDR3 bases: TGTGCCAGCAGCTTAGATTTTGTCTCCTACGAGCAGTACTTC. Its protein product is CASSLDFVSYEQYF.

This clonotype appeared a few times. This chain joins TRBV4-2 and TRBJ2-7; 13 nucleotides match TRBD2. The CDR3 sequence is 15 residues long. V shed 5 bases, J shed 6 bases, and the junction held 7 bases outside the gene matches. Germline lookup yields CDR1 LGHNA and CDR2 YNFKEQ. The DNA of the CDR3 is TGTGCCAGCAGCGGAGGACTAGCGGGAGAAGCCGAGCAGTACTTC. It translates to CASSGGLAGEAEQYF.

The chain has TRBV29-1 and TRBJ2-6; the match to TRBD1 covers 10 bases. Germline V gives CDR1 SQVTM, CDR2 ANQGSEA. With V trimmed by 6 bases and J by 4 bases, 21 bases remained unmatched. The CDR3 runs 20 residues. DNA for the CDR3: TGCAGCGTGGGAGACAGGGGGCTTACTCCCTCCTTTCTCGGGGCCAACGTCCTGACTTTC. It translates to CSVGDRGLTPSFLGANVLTF.

This clonotype was detected many times. The J gene is TRBJ1-1, the V gene TRBV5-1; 7 positions agree with TRBD1. This CDR3 has 16 amino acids. Trimming took 4 bases from V and 1 from J; bases not matched to a gene: 10. Germline V lookup: CDR1 SGHRS, CDR2 YFSETQ. CDR3 nucleotides: TGCGCCAGCAGCGGGCGGGCAGGGGGTTCGAACACTGAAGCTTTCTTT. Its translation is CASSGRAGGSNTEAFF.